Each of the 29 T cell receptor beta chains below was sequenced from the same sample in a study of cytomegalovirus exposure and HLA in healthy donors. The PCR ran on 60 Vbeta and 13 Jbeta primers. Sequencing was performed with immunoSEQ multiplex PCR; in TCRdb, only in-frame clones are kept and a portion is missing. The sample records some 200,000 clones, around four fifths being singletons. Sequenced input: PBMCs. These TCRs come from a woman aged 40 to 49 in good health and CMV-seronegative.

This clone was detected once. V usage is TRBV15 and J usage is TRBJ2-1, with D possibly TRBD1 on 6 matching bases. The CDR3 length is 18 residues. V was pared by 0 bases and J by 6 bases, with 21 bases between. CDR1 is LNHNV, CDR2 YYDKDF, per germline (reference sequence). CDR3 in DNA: TGTGCCACCAGCAGAGATAGGGGGTTTTTGGGGCAAATCAATGAGCAGTTCTTC. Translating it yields CATSRDRGFLGQINEQFF.

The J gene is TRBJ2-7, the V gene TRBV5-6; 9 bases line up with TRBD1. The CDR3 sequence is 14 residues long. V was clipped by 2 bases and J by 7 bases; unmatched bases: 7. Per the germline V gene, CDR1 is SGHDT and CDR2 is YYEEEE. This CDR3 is CASSFMGQGLEQYF. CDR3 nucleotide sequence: TGTGCCAGCAGCTTCATGGGACAGGGACTGGAGCAGTACTTC.

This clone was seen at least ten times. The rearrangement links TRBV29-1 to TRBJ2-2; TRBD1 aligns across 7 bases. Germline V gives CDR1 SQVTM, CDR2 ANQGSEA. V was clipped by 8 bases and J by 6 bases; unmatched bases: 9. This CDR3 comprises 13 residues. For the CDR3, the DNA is TGCAGCCATCGACAGGGTCTAGCCGGGGAGCTGTTTTTT. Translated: CSHRQGLAGELFF.

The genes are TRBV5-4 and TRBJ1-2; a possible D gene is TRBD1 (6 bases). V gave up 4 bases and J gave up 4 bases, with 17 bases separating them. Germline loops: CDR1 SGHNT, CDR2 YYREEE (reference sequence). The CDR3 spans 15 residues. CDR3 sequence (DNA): TGTGCCAGCAGCCCAGGCGGGGGCACCGTCTATGGCTACACCTTC. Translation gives CASSPGGGTVYGYTF.

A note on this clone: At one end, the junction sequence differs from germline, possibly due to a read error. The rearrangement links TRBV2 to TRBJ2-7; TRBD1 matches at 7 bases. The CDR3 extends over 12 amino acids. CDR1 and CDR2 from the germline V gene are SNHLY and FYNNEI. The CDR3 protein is CASSFTGTEILF. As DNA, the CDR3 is TGTGCCAGCAGTTTCACGGGGACAGAAATCCTCTTC.

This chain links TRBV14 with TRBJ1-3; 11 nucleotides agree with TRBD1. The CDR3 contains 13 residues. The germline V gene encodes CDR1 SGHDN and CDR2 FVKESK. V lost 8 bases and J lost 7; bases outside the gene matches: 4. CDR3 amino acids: CASFWTGGNTIYF. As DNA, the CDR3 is TGTGCCAGCTTCTGGACAGGGGGCAACACCATATATTTT.

The DNA for the CDR3 is TGCGCCAGCAATTTGGGACAGGGTCGGGTCGAGCAGTACTTC. It codes for CASNLGQGRVEQYF. This chain uses TRBV5-1 with TRBJ2-7; the match to TRBD1 covers 9 bases. Germline assignment: CDR1 SGHRS and CDR2 YFSETQ. The trim removed 6 bases at V and 6 bases at J, leaving 10 bases unmatched. The CDR3 is made up of 14 amino acids.

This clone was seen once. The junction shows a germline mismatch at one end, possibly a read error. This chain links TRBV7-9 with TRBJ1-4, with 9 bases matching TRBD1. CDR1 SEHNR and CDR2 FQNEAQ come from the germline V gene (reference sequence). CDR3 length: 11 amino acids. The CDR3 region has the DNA TGTGCCAGCAAGGGGACGCGGACAGGGGCTTTT. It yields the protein CASKGTRTGAF. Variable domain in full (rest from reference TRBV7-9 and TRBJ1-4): DTGVSQNPRHKITKRGQNVTFRCDPISEHNRLYWYRQTLGQGPEFLTYFQNEAQLEKSRLLSDRFSAERPKGSFSTLEIQRTEQGDSAMYLCASKGTRTGAFGSGTQLSVL.

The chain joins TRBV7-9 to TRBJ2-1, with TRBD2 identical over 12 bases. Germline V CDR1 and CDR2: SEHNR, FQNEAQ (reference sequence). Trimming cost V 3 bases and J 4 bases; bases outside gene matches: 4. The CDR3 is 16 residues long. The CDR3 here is CASSFRLAGAYNEQFF. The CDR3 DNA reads TGTGCCAGCAGCTTCCGACTAGCGGGGGCTTACAATGAGCAGTTCTTC.

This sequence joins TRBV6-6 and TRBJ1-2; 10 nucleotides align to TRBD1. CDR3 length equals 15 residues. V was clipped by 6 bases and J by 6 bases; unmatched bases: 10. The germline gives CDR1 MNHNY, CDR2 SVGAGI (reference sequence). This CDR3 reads CASSTGTGVLNGYTF. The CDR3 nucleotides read TGTGCCAGCAGCACCGGGACAGGGGTTCTAAATGGCTACACCTTC.

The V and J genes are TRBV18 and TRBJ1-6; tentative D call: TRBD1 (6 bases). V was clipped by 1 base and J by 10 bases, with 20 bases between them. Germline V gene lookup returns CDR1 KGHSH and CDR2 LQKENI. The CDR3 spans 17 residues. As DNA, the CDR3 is TGTGCCAGCTCACCACAAATACAGGGTAATCCAGGATCACCCCTCCACTTT. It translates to CASSPQIQGNPGSPLHF. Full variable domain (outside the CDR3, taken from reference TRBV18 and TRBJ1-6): NAGVMQNPRHLVRRRGQEARLRCSPMKGHSHVYWYRQLPEEGLKFMVYLQKENIIDESGMPKERFSAEFPKEGPSILRIQQVVRGDSAAYFCASSPQIQGNPGSPLHFGNGTRLTVT.

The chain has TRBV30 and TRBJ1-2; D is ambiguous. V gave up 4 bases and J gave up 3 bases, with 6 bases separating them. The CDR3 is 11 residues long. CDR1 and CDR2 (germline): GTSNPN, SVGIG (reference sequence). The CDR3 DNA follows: TGTGCCTGGACTTTTGACTATGGCTACACCTTC. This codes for CAWTFDYGYTF.

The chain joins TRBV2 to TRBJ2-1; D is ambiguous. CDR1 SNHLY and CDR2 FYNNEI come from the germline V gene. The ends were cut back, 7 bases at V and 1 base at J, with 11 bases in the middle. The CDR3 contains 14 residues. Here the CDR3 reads CASKWQASYNEQFF. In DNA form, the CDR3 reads TGTGCCAGCAAGTGGCAGGCTTCCTACAATGAGCAGTTCTTC.

The CDR3 reads CASSASTGSYEQYF. The CDR3, as DNA: TGCGCCAGCAGTGCCTCGACAGGGTCGTACGAGCAGTACTTC. J is TRBJ2-7 and V is TRBV5-1, with 7 bases that match TRBD1. CDR1 SGHRS and CDR2 YFSETQ come from the germline V gene. V was clipped by 5 bases and J by 4 bases; unmatched bases: 9. The CDR3 contains 14 residues. Together with reference TRBV5-1 and TRBJ2-7, the CDR3 gives the full variable domain: KAGVTQTPRYLIKTRGQQVTLSCSPISGHRSVSWYQQTPGQGLQFLFEYFSETQRNKGNFPGRFSGRQFSNSRSEMNVSTLELGDSALYLCASSASTGSYEQYFGPGTRLTVT.

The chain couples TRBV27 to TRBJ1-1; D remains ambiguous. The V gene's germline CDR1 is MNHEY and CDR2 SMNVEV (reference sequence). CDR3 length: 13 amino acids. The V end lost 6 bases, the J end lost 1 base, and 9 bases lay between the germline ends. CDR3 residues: CASSWRWNTEAFF. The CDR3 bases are TGTGCCAGCAGCTGGCGGTGGAACACTGAAGCTTTCTTT.

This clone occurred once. The CDR3 reads CASSWGTGGLEQFF. CDR3 bases: TGTGCCAGCAGTTGGGGTACAGGGGGTCTTGAGCAGTTCTTC. The rearrangement uses TRBV6-1 and TRBJ2-1; the match to TRBD1 covers 8 bases. The CDR3 runs 14 residues. V was clipped by 5 bases and J by 9 bases; unmatched bases: 9. The germline V gene encodes CDR1 MNHNS and CDR2 SASEGT.

The CDR3 loop reads CASSLFGGAGFTGEQFF. The CDR3 coding sequence is TGTGCCAGCAGCTTATTCGGGGGGGCCGGGTTCACTGGTGAGCAGTTCTTC. V usage is TRBV7-2 and J usage is TRBJ2-1, with 8 bases lining up with TRBD2. CDR1 and CDR2 from the germline V gene are SGHTA and FQGNSA. The CDR3 contains 17 residues. Trimming at V came to 2 bases and at J to 9 bases, leaving 15 bases not matched to a gene. The full variable domain, rest sourced from reference TRBV7-2 and TRBJ2-1, is GAGVSQSPSNKVTEKGKDVELRCDPISGHTALYWYRQSLGQGLEFLIYFQGNSAPDKSGLPSDRFSAERTGGSVSTLTIQRTQQEDSAVYLCASSLFGGAGFTGEQFFGPGTRLTVL.

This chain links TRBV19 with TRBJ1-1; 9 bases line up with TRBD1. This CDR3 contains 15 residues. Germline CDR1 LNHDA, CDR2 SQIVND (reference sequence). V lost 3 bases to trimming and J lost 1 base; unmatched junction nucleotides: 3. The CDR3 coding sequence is TGTGCCAGTAGTATGGGACAGGGAGGGAACACTGAAGCTTTCTTT. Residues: CASSMGQGGNTEAFF.

CDR3 nucleotides: TGTGCCAGTAGTAAATTACCCATCGGGACTTACACCGGGGAGCTGTTTTTT. Translation: CASSKLPIGTYTGELFF. V usage is TRBV19 and J usage is TRBJ2-2; possible D gene TRBD2, 6 bases. Trimming took off 4 bases at V and 3 bases at J, with 18 bases between the two ends. This CDR3 has 17 amino acids. CDR1 is LNHDA, CDR2 SQIVND, per germline (reference sequence).

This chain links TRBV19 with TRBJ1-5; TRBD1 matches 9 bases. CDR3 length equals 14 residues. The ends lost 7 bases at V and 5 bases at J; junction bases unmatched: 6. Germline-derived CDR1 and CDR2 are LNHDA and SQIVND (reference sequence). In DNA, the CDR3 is TGTGCCAGTACCATCGGGACAGGGTATCAGCCCCAGCATTTT. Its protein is CASTIGTGYQPQHF.

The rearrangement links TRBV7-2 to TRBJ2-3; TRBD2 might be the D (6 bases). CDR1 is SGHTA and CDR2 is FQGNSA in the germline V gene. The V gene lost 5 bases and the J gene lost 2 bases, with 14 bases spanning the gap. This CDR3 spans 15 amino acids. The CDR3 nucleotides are TGTGCCAGCAGCCCGCCAGGGAGGAACACAGATACGCAGTATTTT. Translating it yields CASSPPGRNTDTQYF.

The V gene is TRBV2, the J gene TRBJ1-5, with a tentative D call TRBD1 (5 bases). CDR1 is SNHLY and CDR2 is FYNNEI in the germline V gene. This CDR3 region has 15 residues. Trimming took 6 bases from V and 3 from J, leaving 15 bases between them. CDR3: CASRANAGVNQPQHF. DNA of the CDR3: TGTGCCAGCAGAGCCAACGCGGGGGTCAATCAGCCCCAGCATTTT. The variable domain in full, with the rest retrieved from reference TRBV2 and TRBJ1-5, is EPEVTQTPSHQVTQMGQEVILRCVPISNHLYFYWYRQILGQKVEFLVSFYNNEISEKSEIFDDQFSVERPDGSNFTLKIRSTKLEDSAMYFCASRANAGVNQPQHFGDGTRLSIL.

CDR3 amino acids: CASHPTHVRGNEQFF. The CDR3 nucleotides read TGTGCCAGCCACCCGACCCACGTACGGGGCAATGAGCAGTTCTTC. V usage is TRBV19 and J usage is TRBJ2-1, with D possibly TRBD2 on 5 matching bases. This CDR3 spans 15 amino acids. Germline CDR1 is LNHDA and CDR2 is SQIVND (reference sequence). V was cut by 9 bases and J by 6 bases, with 21 bases left in between.

The CDR3 reads CASRKHGAGEQYF. The DNA for the CDR3 is TGTGCCAGCCGAAAACACGGAGCGGGCGAGCAGTACTTC. J is TRBJ2-7 and V is TRBV13; tentatively, D is TRBD2 (6 bases). Germline V gene lookup returns CDR1 PRHDT and CDR2 FYEKMQ (reference sequence). The length of the CDR3 is 13 residues. The V end lost 8 bases, the J end lost 6 bases, and 17 bases lay between the germline ends.

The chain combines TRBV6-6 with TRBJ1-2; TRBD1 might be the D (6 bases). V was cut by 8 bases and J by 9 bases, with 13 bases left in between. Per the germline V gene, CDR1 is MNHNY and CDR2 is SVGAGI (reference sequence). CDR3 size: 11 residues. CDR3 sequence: CASGPQGRYTF. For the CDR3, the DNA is TGTGCCAGCGGACCACAGGGACGCTACACCTTC.

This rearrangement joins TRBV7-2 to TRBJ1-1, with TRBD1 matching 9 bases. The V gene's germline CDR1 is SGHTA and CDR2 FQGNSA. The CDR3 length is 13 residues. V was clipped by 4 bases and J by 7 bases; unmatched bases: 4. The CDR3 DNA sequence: TGTGCCAGCAGCTCGAGGGACAGGGTTGAAGCTTTCTTT. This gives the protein CASSSRDRVEAFF. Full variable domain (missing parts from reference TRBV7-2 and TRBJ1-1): GAGVSQSPSNKVTEKGKDVELRCDPISGHTALYWYRQSLGQGLEFLIYFQGNSAPDKSGLPSDRFSAERTGGSVSTLTIQRTQQEDSAVYLCASSSRDRVEAFFGQGTRLTVV.

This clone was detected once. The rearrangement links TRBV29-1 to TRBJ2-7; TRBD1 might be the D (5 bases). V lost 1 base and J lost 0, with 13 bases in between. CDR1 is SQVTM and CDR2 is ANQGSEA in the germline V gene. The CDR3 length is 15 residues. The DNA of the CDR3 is TGCAGCGTTGAAGGAGACAGACCAAGCTCCTACGAGCAGTACTTC. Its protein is CSVEGDRPSSYEQYF.

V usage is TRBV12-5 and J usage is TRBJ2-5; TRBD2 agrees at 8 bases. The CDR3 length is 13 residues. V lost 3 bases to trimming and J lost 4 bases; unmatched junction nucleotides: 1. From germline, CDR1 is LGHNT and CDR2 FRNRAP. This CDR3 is CASGFGGGETQYF. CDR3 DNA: TGTGCTAGTGGTTTCGGGGGGGGAGAGACCCAGTACTTC.

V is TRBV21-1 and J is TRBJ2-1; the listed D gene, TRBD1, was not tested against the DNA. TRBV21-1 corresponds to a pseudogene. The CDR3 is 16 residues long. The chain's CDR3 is CASSTPPRQAYNEQFF. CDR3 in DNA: TGTGCCAGCAGCACCCCGCCCCGTCAGGCATACAATGAGCAGTTCTTC.